This T cell receptor (beta chain) is drawn from a study of long-term antiretroviral therapy in people with HIV. General study points: ART adherence, viral resistance and therapy changes were undocumented.

The authors ran the immunoSEQ assay, v3.0, at survey level. The repertoire was sequenced with immunoSEQ multiplex PCR; TCRdb's copy has only in-frame clones and lacks some. The sample yields under 20,000 clones, more than 75% seen once. V was clipped by 1 base and J by 4 bases, with 11 bases between them. This CDR3 has 15 residues. Germline CDR1 MNHNS, CDR2 SASEGT. Notes on this clone: Its antigen is undetermined.

This receptor was obtained from a man between 35 and 55 years old with HIV. The sequences come from unsorted PBMCs, collected 0.5 years after starting antiretroviral therapy. This chain connects TRBV6-1 to TRBJ1-5; D gene ambiguous. CDR3 region: CASSEVGQPNQPQHF. The CDR3 bases are TGTGCCAGCAGTGAAGTAGGGCAGCCTAATCAGCCCCAGCATTTT.